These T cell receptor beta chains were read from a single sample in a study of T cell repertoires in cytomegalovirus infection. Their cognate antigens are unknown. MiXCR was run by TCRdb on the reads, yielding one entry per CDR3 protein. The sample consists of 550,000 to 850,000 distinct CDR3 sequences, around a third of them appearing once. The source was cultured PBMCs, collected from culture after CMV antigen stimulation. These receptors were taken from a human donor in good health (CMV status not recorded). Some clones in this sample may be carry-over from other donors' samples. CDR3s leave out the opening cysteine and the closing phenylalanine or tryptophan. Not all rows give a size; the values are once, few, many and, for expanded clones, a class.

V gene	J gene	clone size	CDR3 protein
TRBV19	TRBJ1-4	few	ASSISRTNEKLF
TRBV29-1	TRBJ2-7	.	SVAKGQKYEQY
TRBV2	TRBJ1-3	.	ASRGRQNSGNTIY
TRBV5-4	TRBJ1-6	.	ASRPSSSYNSPLH
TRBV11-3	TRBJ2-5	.	ASSLGGWGQDQETQY
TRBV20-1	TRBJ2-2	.	SARGAHSTGELF
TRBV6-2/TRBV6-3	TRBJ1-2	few	ASTPLGFGYT
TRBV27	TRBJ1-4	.	TSSLSLGIANEKLF
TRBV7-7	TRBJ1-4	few	ASTPLGSLGSVPTNEKLF
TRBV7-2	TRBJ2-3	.	ASQNVSTDTQY
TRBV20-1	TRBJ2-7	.	SAASSGGGNYEQY
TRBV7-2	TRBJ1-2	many	ASSPRGGYPVGYT
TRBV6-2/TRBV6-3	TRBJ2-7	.	ASSYSRDRASYEQY
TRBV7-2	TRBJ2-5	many	ASSFGTGYIQETQY
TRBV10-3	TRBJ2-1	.	AITSRGTYNEQF
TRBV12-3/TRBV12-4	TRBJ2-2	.	ASRLLAGDTGELF
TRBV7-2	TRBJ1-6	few	ASGTGGVPYNSPLH
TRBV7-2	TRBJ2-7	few	ASRPSGSPYEQY
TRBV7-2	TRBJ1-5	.	ASSLEVTNQPQH
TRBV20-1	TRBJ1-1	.	SSLGTEAF
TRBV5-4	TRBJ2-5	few	ASSPMGGARETQY
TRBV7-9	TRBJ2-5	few	ASSTQGTGGVVTQY
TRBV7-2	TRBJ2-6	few	ASSPWGVPSGANVLT
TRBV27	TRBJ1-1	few	ASSLSGLPTEAF
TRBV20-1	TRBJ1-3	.	SASAGQSGNTIY
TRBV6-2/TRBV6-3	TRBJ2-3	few	ASSYSGPDTQY
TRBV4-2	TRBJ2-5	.	ASSQLGRASGGQETQY